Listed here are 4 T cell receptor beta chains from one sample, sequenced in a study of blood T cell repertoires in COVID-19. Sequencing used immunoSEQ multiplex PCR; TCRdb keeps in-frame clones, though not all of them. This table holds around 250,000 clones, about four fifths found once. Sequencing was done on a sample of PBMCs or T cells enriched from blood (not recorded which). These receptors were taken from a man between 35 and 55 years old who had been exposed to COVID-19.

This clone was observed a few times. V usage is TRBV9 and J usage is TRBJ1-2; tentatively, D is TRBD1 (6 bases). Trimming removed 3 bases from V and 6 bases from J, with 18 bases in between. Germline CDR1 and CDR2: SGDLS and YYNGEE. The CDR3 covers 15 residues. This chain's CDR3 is CASSGNPGGVHGYTF. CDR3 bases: TGTGCCAGCAGCGGAAATCCTGGGGGCGTCCATGGCTACACCTTC.

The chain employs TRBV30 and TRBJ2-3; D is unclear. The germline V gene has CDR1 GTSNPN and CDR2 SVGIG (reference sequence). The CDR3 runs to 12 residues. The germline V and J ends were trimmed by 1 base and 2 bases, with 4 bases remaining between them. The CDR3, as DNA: TGTGCCTGGAGTGCCAACACAGATACGCAGTATTTT. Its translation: CAWSANTDTQYF.

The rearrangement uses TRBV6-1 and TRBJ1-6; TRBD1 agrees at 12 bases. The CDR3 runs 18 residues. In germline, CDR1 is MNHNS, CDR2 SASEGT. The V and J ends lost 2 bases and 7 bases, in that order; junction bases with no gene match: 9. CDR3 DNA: TGTGCCAGCAGTGAAAACTTCCTTGGGACAGGGGGCAATTCACCCCTCCACTTT. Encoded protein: CASSENFLGTGGNSPLHF.

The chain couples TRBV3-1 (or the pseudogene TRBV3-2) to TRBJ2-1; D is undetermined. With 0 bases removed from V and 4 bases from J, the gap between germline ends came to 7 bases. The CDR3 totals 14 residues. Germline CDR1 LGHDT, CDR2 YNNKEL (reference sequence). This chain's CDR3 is CASSQEVAYNEQFF. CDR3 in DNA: TGTGCCAGCAGCCAAGAAGTGGCTTACAATGAGCAGTTCTTC.